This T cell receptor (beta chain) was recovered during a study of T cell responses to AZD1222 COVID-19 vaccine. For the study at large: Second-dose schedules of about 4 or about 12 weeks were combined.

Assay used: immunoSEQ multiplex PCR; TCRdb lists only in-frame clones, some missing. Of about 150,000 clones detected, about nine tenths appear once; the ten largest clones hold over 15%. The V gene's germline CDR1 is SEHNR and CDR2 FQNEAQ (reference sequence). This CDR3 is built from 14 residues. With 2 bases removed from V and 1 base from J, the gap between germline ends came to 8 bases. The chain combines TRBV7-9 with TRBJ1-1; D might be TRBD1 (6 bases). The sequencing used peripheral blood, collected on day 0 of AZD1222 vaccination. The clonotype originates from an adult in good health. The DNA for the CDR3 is TGTGCCAGCAGCTTACAGGGGACGAACACTGAAGCTTTCTTT. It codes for CASSLQGTNTEAFF.